Sequencing of this T cell receptor (beta chain) was carried out in a study of T cell responses to AZD1222 COVID-19 vaccine (dated by TCRdb to the early 2020s). The study in broad terms: TCR sequencing was performed for about 250 trial participants, of whom roughly 200 were given two doses of AZD1222 and approximately 25 were given two doses of MenACWY control vaccine. Trial participants were enrolled by age into subgroups of 18-55, 56-69 and 70-plus years, and 148, 28 and 57 TCR-sequenced participants, respectively, were included in these subgroups.

General study outcomes and caveats: Nearly half of unique spike-specific TCRs reportedly recognized epitopes outside regions mutated in the B.1.351 and B.1.1.7 variants. Participants were mostly white British and included more females than males, and it was suggested by the authors that clonal diversity may have been underestimated. No day 14 peak-response samples were available, so repertoires were characterized only after the peak T cell response. Vaccine-associated CD4 TCRs spanned the whole spike protein, with dominant responses in regions 160-218 and 743-854. Only five to seven AZD1222 recipients were SARS-CoV-2 seropositive at baseline, limiting conclusions about previously exposed vaccinees. The 56-69-year group was small, and its depth increase did not reach significance, likely because of low power. After two AZD1222 doses, spike-specific TCR breadth and depth were significantly higher than at day 0 and than in MenACWY recipients.

This sample's time point label indicates: about 28 days (+/-7) after the second vaccine dose. Because spike-specific TCR depth and breadth did not differ between the two schedules, AZD1222 recipients who got a second dose at roughly 4 weeks were pooled with those who got a second dose at roughly 12 weeks. Samples from vaccinated people were obtained from the UK trials COV001 and COV002, which included a single-blind randomized controlled phase 2/3 trial of AZD1222 (ChAdOx1 nCoV-19) in healthy adults. For TCRbeta chain sequencing, PBMC samples from trial participants were taken at day 0 and at day 28 after the second dose. The CDR3 regions of human TCRbeta chains were analyzed by immunosequencing. Per the authors' processing: Repertoire TCRs were matched against a reference library of SARS-CoV-2-specific TCRs generated with the MIRA antigen-specificity platform. Breadth was defined as the fraction of unique TCRs that were SARS-CoV-2-associated. Depth was defined as the fraction of total T cells that were SARS-CoV-2-associated. Each spike-specific TCR was assigned to its reactive spike region and to a CD4 or CD8 class using the MIRA data. Log10-transformed breadth and depth values were compared by one-way ANOVA with Sidak's multiple comparisons tests. Held by TCRdb, this immuneACCESS table contains in-frame sequences only and omits some clones. Under half of the omission traces to an unresolved V gene where checked; the cause of the rest is unknown. D and trimming come from the DNA, and the V and J calls and clone size come from that table. This sample comprises 70,000 to 75,000 clones, around nine tenths of them detected only once. Around 1.2% of the sample is held by the ten biggest clonotypes.

Trimming takes 6 bases off V and 8 bases off J; junction bases not matched to a gene: 16. Based on the germline V gene (reference sequence), the CDR1 and CDR2 sequences are LGHDT and YNNKEL. The CDR3 contains 16 residues, cysteine and phenylalanine counted. Just the 48-base CDR3 DNA is kept, in frame starting at base 1. To note about this clone: The antigen this receptor binds is unknown. The input lacks base qualities; no much larger clone sits a single base away.

The rearrangement combines TRBV3-1 (or the pseudogene TRBV3-2) with TRBJ2-1; 7 middle bases align to TRBD2. Sequencing was performed on peripheral blood, taken 28 days after the second AZD1222 dose. This clonotype was sampled from an adult who received the AZD1222 COVID-19 vaccine. CDR3 sequence: CASSSEAGAALHEQFF. The DNA sequence is TGTGCCAGCAGTTCCGAGGCGGGAGCCGCCCTACATGAGCAGTTCTTC.